The present T cell receptor beta chain was sequenced within a study of T cell repertoires in cytomegalovirus infection (dated by TCRdb to between 2018 and 2021). With respect to the entire study: Recently identified HLA-C-restricted CMV epitopes, whose presentation resists viral immunomodulation, were targeted by peptide stimulations together with well-studied HLA-B-restricted epitopes. Donor HLA type was relevant to the analysis, because carriage of CMV infection together with the matching HLA type was indicated by public TCR beta signatures. Points the paper makes about the study in general: The ex vivo response was dominated by HLA-C-restricted CMV-specific TCR beta clonotypes, and the single most frequent clonotype in two of eight donors was supplied by these HLA-C-restricted clonotypes. In both this cohort and an independent approximately 350-donor cohort, the cumulative frequency of public TCR beta family members distinguished carriers of CMV infection plus the relevant HLA type.

The sample was run on an Illumina HiSeq 1500. Using fastp trimming at Q25 and MiXCR clonotype assembly, TCRdb reanalyzed the public sequencing data and kept in-frame beta chains. Every CDR3 protein is listed once, alongside the most common genes and DNA of its rows. The sample has 200,000 to 250,000 distinct CDR3 sequences on record, less than 50% of them singletons. Over 45% of the sample is in the top ten clones. This clonotype was observed many times. Its cognate antigen has yet to be identified. One base away there is no much larger clone; base qualities are not given. The intended sense of this specimen's treatment or condition label: in vitro stimulation with specific CMV peptide epitopes to enrich CMV-specific T cells. This TCR was sampled from a human donor in good health (CMV status not recorded). Some clones in this sample may be carry-over from other donors' samples. The specimen was CD8+ T cells from cultured PBMCs, collected from culture after CMV antigen stimulation.

The nucleotide sequence is given as TGTGCCAGCAGCTTAACCATGACTAATTCACCCCTCCACTTT. This gives the protein CASSLTMTNSPLHF. Rearrangement joined TRBV7-2 to TRBJ1-6; the D gene assignment is ambiguous. V is clipped by 2 bases and J by 6 bases, and the sequence between their germline boundaries is 8 bases long. The CDR3 sequence holds 14 residues, the cysteine and phenylalanine included. The only DNA kept is the CDR3, 42 bases in frame from the first base. Via the germline V gene, CDR1 is SGHTA and CDR2 FQGNSA.